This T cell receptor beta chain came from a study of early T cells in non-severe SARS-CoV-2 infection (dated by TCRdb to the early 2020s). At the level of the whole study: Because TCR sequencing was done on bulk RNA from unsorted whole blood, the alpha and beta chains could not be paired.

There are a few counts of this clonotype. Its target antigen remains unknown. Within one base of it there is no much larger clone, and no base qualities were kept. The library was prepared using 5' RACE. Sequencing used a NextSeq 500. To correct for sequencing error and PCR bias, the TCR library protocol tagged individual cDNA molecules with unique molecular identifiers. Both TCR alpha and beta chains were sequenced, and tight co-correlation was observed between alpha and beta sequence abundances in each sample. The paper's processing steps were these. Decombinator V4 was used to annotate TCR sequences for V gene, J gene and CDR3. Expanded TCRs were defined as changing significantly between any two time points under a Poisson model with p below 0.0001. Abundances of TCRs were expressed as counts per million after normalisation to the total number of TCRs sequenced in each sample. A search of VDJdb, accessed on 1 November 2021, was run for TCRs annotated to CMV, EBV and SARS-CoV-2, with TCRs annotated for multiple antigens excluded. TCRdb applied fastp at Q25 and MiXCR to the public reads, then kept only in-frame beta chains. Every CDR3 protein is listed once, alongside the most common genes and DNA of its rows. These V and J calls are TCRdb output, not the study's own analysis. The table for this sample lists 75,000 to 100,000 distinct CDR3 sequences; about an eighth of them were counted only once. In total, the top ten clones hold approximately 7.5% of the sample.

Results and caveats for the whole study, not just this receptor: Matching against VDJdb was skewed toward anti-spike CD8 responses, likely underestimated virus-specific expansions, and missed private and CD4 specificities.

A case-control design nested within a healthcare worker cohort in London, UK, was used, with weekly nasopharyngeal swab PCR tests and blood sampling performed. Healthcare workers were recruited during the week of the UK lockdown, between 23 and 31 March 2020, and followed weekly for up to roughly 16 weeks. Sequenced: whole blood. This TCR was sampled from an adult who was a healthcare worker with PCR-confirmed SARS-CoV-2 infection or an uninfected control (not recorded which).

The nucleotide sequence reads as follows: TGTGCCAGCAGCGTAGGACTAGCGGGAGGGGCAGATACGCAGTATTTT. Its protein reads: CASSVGLAGGADTQYF. Here the chain combines TRBV6-1 and TRBJ2-3; 15 junctional bases match TRBD2. From its cysteine to its phenylalanine, the CDR3 spans 16 amino acids. Left in the record is the CDR3 DNA by itself, 48 bases read in frame from the first base. The germline V and J ends show losses of 6 bases and 4 bases respectively, and no gene match explains 5 bases of the junction. In the germline V gene, CDR1 corresponds to MNHNS and CDR2 to SASEGT.